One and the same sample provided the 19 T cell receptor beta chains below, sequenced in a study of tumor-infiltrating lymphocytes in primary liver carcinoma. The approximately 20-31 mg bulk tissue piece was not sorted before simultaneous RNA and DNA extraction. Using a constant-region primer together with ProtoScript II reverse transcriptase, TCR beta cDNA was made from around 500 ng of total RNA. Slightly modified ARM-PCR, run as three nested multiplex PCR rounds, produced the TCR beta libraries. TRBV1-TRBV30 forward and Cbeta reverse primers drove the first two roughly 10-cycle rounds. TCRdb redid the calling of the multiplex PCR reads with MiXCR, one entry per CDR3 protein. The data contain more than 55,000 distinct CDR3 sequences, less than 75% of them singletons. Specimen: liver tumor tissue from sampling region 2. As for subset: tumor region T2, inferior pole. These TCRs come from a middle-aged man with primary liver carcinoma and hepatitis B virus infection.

The CDR3 bases are TGTGCCAGCAGCTTTGTGGCGCTAGCGGGAACAGGGGAGCTGTTTTTT. Protein product: CASSFVALAGTGELFF. The V gene is TRBV11-2, the J gene TRBJ2-2; 9 nucleotides align to TRBD2. CDR1 and CDR2 (germline): SGHAT, FQNNGV. The CDR3 sequence is 16 residues long. The junction had 10 bases not matched to a gene; V was cut back by 3 bases and J by 8 bases.

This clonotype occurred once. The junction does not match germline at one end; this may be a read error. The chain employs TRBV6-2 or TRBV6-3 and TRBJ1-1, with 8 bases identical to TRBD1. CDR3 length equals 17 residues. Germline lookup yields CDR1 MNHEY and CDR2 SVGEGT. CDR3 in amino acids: CANSYVTGGPMNTESFF. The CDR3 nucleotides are TGTGCCAACAGTTACGTCACAGGGGGGCCCATGAACACTGAATCTTTCTTT.

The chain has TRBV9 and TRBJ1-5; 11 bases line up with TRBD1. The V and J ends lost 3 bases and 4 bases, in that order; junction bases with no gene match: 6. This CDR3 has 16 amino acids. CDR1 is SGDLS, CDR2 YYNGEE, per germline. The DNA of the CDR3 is TGTGCCAGCAGCGGGGGGACAGGGGGGTCTAATCAGCCCCAGCATTTT. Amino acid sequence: CASSGGTGGSNQPQHF.

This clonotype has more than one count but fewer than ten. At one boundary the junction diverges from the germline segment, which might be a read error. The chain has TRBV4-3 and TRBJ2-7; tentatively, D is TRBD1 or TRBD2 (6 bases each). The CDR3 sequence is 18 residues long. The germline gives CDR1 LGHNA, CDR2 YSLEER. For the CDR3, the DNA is TGCGCCAGCAGCCAGGATTGGGCAGGGTTGGGGGGCTCCTACGAGCAATACTTC. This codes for CASSQDWAGLGGSYEQYF.

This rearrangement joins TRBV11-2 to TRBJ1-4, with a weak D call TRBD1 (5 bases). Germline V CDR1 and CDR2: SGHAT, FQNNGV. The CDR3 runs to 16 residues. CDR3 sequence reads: CVDSKTPGGTNEKLFF. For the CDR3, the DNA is TGTGTCGACAGTAAGACTCCAGGAGGAACAAATGAAAAACTGTTTTTT.

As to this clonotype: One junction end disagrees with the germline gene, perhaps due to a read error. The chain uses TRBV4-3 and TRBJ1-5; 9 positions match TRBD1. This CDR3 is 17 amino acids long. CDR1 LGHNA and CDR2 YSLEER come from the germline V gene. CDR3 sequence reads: CASIQTTQGAGNQPQHF. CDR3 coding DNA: TGCGCCAGCATCCAAACTACACAGGGGGCCGGCAATCAGCCCCAGCATTTT.

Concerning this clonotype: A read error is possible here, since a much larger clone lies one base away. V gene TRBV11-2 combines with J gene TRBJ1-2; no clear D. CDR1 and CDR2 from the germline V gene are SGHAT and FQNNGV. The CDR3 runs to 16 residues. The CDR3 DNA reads TGTGCCAGCGGCTTAGATTCGGTAGCCTATTCTCGAGGCTTCACCTTC. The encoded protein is CASGLDSVAYSRGFTF.

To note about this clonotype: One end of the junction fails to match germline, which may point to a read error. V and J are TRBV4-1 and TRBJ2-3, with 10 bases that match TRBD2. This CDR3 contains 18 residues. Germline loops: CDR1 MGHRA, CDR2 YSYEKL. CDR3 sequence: CASSQIIALAGVTNTQYF. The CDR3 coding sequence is TGCGCCAGCAGCCAGATCATTGCCCTAGCGGGAGTCACCAATACACAGTATTTT.

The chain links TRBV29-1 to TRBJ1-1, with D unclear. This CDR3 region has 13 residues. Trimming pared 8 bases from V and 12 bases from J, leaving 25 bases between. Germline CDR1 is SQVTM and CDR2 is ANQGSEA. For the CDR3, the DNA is TGCAGCACTCAGAGCCAGAAGAACACTGAGACTTTCTTT. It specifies CSTQSQKNTETFF.

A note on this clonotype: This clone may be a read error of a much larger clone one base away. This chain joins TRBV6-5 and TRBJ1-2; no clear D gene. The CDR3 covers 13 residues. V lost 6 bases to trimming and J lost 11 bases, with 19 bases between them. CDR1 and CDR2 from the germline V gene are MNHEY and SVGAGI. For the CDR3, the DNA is TGTGCCAGCAGCCCACCTGGGAGCCATCGTTACACCTTC. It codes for CASSPPGSHRYTF.

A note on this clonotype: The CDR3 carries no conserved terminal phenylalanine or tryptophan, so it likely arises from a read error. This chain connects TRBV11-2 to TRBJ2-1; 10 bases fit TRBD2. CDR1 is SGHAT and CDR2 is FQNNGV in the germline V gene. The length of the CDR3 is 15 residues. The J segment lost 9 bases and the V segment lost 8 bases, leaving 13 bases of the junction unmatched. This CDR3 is CASGPQREGMGEQFS. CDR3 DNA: TGTGCCAGCGGCCCCCAGCGGGAGGGAATGGGTGAGCAGTTCTCC.

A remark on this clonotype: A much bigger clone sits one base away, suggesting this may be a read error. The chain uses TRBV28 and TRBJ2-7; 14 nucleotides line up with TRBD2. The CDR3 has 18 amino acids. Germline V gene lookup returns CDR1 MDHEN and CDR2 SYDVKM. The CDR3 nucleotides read TGTACCAGCAGTTTACTCTTGGGACTAGCGGGAGAAACCTACGAGCAGTACTTC. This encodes CTSSLLLGLAGETYEQYF.

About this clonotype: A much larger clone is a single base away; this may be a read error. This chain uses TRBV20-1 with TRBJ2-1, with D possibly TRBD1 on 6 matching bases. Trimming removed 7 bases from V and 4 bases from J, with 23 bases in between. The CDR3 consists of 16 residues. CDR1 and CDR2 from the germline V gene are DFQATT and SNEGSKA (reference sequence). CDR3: CSVVPFPAGEYNEQFF. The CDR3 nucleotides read TGCAGTGTGGTCCCCTTCCCGGCAGGGGAATACAATGAGCAGTTCTTC.

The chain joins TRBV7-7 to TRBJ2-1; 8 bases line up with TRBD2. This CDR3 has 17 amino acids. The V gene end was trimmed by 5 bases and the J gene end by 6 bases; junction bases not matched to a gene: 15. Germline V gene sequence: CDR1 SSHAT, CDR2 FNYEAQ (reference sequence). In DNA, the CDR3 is TGTGCCAGCAGCCGAAAACCGGGACTAGTGGGTTTCAATGAGCAGTTCTTC. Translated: CASSRKPGLVGFNEQFF.

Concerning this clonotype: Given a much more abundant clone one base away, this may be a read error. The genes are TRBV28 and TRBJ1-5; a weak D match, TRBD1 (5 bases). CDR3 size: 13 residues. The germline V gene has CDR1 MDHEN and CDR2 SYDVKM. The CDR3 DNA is TGTGCCAGCAGTTTAAAGGGGAGGCAGCCCCATCATTTT. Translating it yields CASSLKGRQPHHF.

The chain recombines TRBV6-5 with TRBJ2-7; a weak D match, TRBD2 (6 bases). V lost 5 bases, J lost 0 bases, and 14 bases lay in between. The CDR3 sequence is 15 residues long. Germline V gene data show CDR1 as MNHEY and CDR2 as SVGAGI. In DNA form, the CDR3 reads TGTGCCAGCAGTCCCCGGACTAACTCCTCCTACGAGCAGTACTTC. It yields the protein CASSPRTNSSYEQYF.

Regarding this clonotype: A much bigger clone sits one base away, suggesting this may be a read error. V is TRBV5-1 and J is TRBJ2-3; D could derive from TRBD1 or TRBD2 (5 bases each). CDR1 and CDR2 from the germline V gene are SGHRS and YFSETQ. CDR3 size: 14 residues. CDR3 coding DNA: TGCGCCAGCAGCCCTGGGGGTAGCACAGATATGCAGTATTTT. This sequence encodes CASSPGGSTDMQYF.

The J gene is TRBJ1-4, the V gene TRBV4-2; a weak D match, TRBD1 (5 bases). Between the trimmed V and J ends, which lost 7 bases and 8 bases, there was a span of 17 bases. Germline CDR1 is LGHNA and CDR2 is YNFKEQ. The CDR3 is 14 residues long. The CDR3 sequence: CASTPGRAQEKLFF. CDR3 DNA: TGTGCCAGCACCCCTGGCAGGGCGCAGGAAAAACTGTTTTTT.

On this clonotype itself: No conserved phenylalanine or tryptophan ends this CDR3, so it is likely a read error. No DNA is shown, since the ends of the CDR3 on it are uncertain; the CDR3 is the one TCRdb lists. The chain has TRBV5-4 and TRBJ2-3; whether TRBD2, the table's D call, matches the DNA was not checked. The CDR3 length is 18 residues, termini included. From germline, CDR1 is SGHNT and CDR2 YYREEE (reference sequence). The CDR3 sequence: CASSLVLAGPPFTDTHYL.